Below, 24 T cell receptor beta chains from the same sample are listed, as sequenced in a study of T cells in Graves' hyperthyroidism and ophthalmopathy. Researchers took RNA transcripts and amplified the TCR beta CDR3 regions from them. During a first-round RT-PCR of the TCR CDR3, the HTBI primer set was used. TCRdb processed the multiplex PCR reads anew with MiXCR; each CDR3 protein has one entry. This sample has around 530,000 distinct CDR3 sequences, with 17% found just once. Sequenced input: blood. These TCRs come from a woman aged 18-35 years with Graves' ophthalmopathy.

V and J are TRBV2 and TRBJ2-2; a weak D match, TRBD2 (5 bases). Germline V gives CDR1 SNHLY, CDR2 FYNNEI. Between the trimmed V and J ends, which lost 6 bases and 3 bases, there was a span of 8 bases. The length of the CDR3 is 13 residues. CDR3 residues: CASSPDYTGELFF. CDR3 coding DNA: TGTGCCAGCAGCCCGGACTACACCGGGGAGCTGTTTTTT.

This clonotype was counted many times. J is TRBJ2-5 and V is TRBV14; TRBD1 agrees at 9 bases. Germline loops: CDR1 SGHDN, CDR2 FVKESK. Unmatched junction bases numbered 13, after V lost 5 bases and J lost 6 bases. The CDR3 totals 16 residues. This chain's CDR3 is CASSDGRQGGRKTQYF. The CDR3 nucleotides read TGTGCCAGCAGCGATGGACGACAGGGGGGTAGGAAGACCCAGTACTTC.

This clonotype was observed at least ten times. The chain links TRBV29-1 to TRBJ2-3, with TRBD2 identical over 8 bases. V was pared by 3 bases and J by 2 bases, with 16 bases of the junction left unmatched. Germline V lookup: CDR1 SQVTM, CDR2 ANQGSEA. The length of the CDR3 is 18 residues. CDR3: CSVEELIGAGAHTDTQYF. In nucleotides, the CDR3 is TGCAGCGTTGAGGAACTGATCGGAGCGGGAGCGCACACAGATACGCAGTATTTT.

A word on this clonotype: A much larger clone lies one base from this, so it may be a read error. This chain connects TRBV5-6 to TRBJ2-3; D gene unclear. The CDR3 sequence is 14 residues long. The V end lost 4 bases, the J end lost 2 bases, and 11 bases lay between the germline ends. Germline values: CDR1 SGHDT, CDR2 YYEEEE. CDR3 nucleotides: TGTGCCAGCAGCCCAGGATCCCTCACAGATACGCAGTATTTT. Its translation is CASSPGSLTDTQYF.

The chain links TRBV9 to TRBJ1-1; 7 bases fit TRBD1. The germline V gene has CDR1 SGDLS and CDR2 YYNGEE. V shed 3 bases, J shed 1 base, and the junction held 3 bases outside the gene matches. This CDR3 contains 14 residues. CDR3 amino acids: CASSAGQKNTEAFF. The DNA for the CDR3 is TGTGCCAGCAGCGCGGGACAGAAGAACACTGAAGCTTTCTTT.

This clonotype was seen a handful of times. This rearrangement joins TRBV7-6 to TRBJ2-3; 9 positions match TRBD2. V was clipped by 6 bases and J by 5 bases; unmatched bases: 9. The CDR3 extends over 15 amino acids. Germline CDR1 SGHVS, CDR2 FNYEAQ. The DNA of the CDR3 is TGTGCCAGCAGACCTAGCGGGATGGAGGGAGATACGCAGTATTTT. Amino acids: CASRPSGMEGDTQYF.

The chain joins TRBV27 to TRBJ2-1; 9 bases align to TRBD2. With V trimmed by 5 bases and J by 3 bases, 8 bases remained unmatched. Germline V gene data show CDR1 as MNHEY and CDR2 as SMNVEV (reference sequence). This CDR3 is built from 16 residues. CDR3 nucleotides: TGTGCCAGCAGTGGGCAGACTAGCGGCGACTACAATGAGCAGTTCTTC. Encoded protein: CASSGQTSGDYNEQFF.

The J gene is TRBJ2-3, the V gene TRBV20-1, with D unresolved. The germline V gene has CDR1 DFQATT and CDR2 SNEGSKA (reference sequence). V was trimmed by 3 bases and J by 2 bases, leaving 15 bases between them. The CDR3 runs 15 residues. The CDR3 loop reads CSASTTVGFTDTQYF. The CDR3 DNA reads as TGCAGTGCTAGTACAACGGTAGGGTTCACAGATACGCAGTATTTT.

This clonotype has ten or more counts. CDR3 loop: CASSLTSGGTSYEQYF. DNA of the CDR3: TGTGCCAGCAGCTTGACTAGCGGGGGAACCTCCTACGAGCAGTACTTC. The V gene is TRBV28, the J gene TRBJ2-7, with 12 bases matching TRBD2. V was clipped by 6 bases and J by 0 bases; unmatched bases: 6. The CDR3 covers 16 residues. The germline V gene has CDR1 MDHEN and CDR2 SYDVKM.

This clonotype was detected ten times or more. The chain links TRBV11-2 to TRBJ1-1; no reliable D call. This CDR3 contains 12 residues. Trimming shortened V by 7 bases and J by 12 bases, and 18 bases separated the two germline ends. Germline V lookup: CDR1 SGHAT, CDR2 FQNNGV. In DNA form, the CDR3 reads TGTGCCAGCACCGAGTCGGGGATTGTGACTTTCTTT. Translating gives CASTESGIVTFF.

This clonotype was found once. CDR3 amino acids: CASGLAGAGNEQFF. As DNA, the CDR3 is TGTGCCAGCGGACTAGCGGGAGCAGGCAATGAGCAGTTCTTC. This sequence joins TRBV28 and TRBJ2-1, with TRBD2 matching 13 bases. The germline CDR1 and CDR2 sequences are MDHEN and SYDVKM. The CDR3 totals 14 residues. With V trimmed by 8 bases and J by 6 bases, 4 bases remained unmatched.

This clonotype was detected only a few times. The chain has TRBV7-3 and TRBJ2-3, with D perhaps being TRBD1 or TRBD2 (6 bases each). Germline lookup yields CDR1 SGHTA and CDR2 FQGTGA. CDR3 length equals 14 residues. Trimming stripped 5 bases from V and 5 bases from J, with 14 bases between. The CDR3 here is CASSPGDWIDTQYF. The CDR3 nucleotides read TGTGCCAGCAGCCCAGGGGACTGGATAGATACGCAGTATTTT.

This clonotype was seen only a few times. This CDR3 reads CASSEGTSSYEQYF. The CDR3 DNA sequence: TGTGCCAGCAGCGAAGGGACTAGCTCCTACGAGCAGTACTTC. This chain links TRBV9 with TRBJ2-7, with TRBD2 matching 8 bases. V dropped 3 bases and J dropped 0; count of bases not matched to a gene: 2. CDR3 length: 14 amino acids. Germline V lookup: CDR1 SGDLS, CDR2 YYNGEE.

Many counts were recorded for this clonotype. The V gene is TRBV11-2, the J gene TRBJ1-2; TRBD1 matches at 9 bases. This CDR3 is built from 18 residues. Trimming cost V 4 bases and J 4 bases; bases outside gene matches: 16. From germline, CDR1 is SGHAT and CDR2 FQNNGV. CDR3 DNA: TGTGCCAGCAGCTATTCGGAAATCATCCGGGACAGGGTCTATGGCTACACCTTC. Translation gives CASSYSEIIRDRVYGYTF.

Comments on this clonotype: A read error may be the cause here, since a much bigger clone is one base away. The chain couples TRBV7-6 to TRBJ2-7; 9 bases are shared with TRBD1. Germline V gene data show CDR1 as SGHVS and CDR2 as FNYEAQ. The junction had 4 bases not matched to a gene; V was cut back by 6 bases and J by 4 bases. The CDR3 totals 13 residues. This chain's CDR3 is CASRGTGSYEQYF. In DNA form, the CDR3 reads TGTGCCAGCAGGGGGACAGGGTCGTACGAGCAGTACTTC.

This clonotype showed up just a few times. This may arise from a read error, as a much more abundant clone is one base away. The CDR3 reads CASSFCYRTHEAFF. The CDR3 DNA reads as TGTGCCAGCAGCTTTTGCTACAGAACTCACGAAGCTTTCTTT. The genes are TRBV13 and TRBJ1-1; D is ambiguous. Germline CDR1 PRHDT, CDR2 FYEKMQ (reference sequence). This CDR3 is 14 amino acids long. V gave up 3 bases and J gave up 8 bases, with 16 bases separating them.

This clonotype was found a few times. This chain links TRBV11-2 with TRBJ2-3; TRBD2 matches 12 bases. The trim removed 5 bases at V and 1 base at J, leaving 4 bases unmatched. The CDR3 consists of 16 residues. Germline V gene data show CDR1 as SGHAT and CDR2 as FQNNGV. The CDR3 region has the DNA TGTGCCAGCAGCGGAAGGACTAGCGGGGGCACAGATACGCAGTATTTT. Protein sequence: CASSGRTSGGTDTQYF.

The chain links TRBV11-2 to TRBJ2-1; TRBD1 aligns across 7 bases. The CDR3 spans 15 residues. Per germline, CDR1 SGHAT and CDR2 FQNNGV. V shed 2 bases and J 3 bases; nucleotides not matched to a gene: 4. CDR3 coding DNA: TGTGCCAGCAGCTTAACAGGGGTCCTCTACAATGAGCAGTTCTTC. As protein: CASSLTGVLYNEQFF.

The rearrangement links TRBV6-4 to TRBJ1-2; D is ambiguous. CDR1 and CDR2 (germline): MRHNA, SNTAGT. The V end lost 7 bases, the J end lost 3 bases, and 12 bases lay between the germline ends. The CDR3 sequence is 13 residues long. CDR3 residues: CASIRSGDYGYTF. The CDR3 bases are TGTGCCAGCATCCGATCAGGCGACTATGGCTACACCTTC.

There are a few counts of this clonotype. V usage is TRBV10-3 and J usage is TRBJ2-1; D may be TRBD2 (7 bases). The length of the CDR3 is 14 residues. Germline V gene sequence: CDR1 ENHRY, CDR2 SYGVKD. The CDR3 spells CASRMVGGGNEQFF. The CDR3 region has the DNA TGTGCATCCCGCATGGTGGGAGGGGGAAATGAGCAGTTCTTC.

This clonotype was recorded at least ten times. CDR3 bases: TGTGCCAGCAGTTTATCCTGGACTAGCGGGAGGGCAGATACGCAGTATTTT. This translates into CASSLSWTSGRADTQYF. The rearrangement joins TRBV27 to TRBJ2-3; TRBD2 matches at 15 bases. Germline V gene lookup returns CDR1 MNHEY and CDR2 SMNVEV (reference sequence). The J segment lost 4 bases and the V segment lost 0 bases, leaving 2 bases of the junction unmatched. The CDR3 is 17 amino acids.

The chain uses TRBV7-6 and TRBJ2-2, with D unresolved. The germline V and J ends were trimmed by 1 base and 10 bases, with 10 bases remaining between them. The CDR3 contains 13 residues. Per the germline V gene, CDR1 is SGHVS and CDR2 is FNYEAQ. CDR3 loop: CASSLGSAAELFF. CDR3 DNA sequence: TGTGCCAGCAGCTTAGGGTCCGCCGCGGAGCTGTTTTTT.

Ten or more counts support this clonotype. The rearrangement joins TRBV18 to TRBJ1-4; D is unclear. The germline gives CDR1 KGHSH, CDR2 LQKENI. This CDR3 is built from 14 residues. Trimming pared 6 bases from V and 3 bases from J, leaving 11 bases between. The CDR3 spells CASSAREPNEKLFF. Here the CDR3 DNA reads TGTGCCAGCTCTGCGAGGGAGCCTAATGAAAAACTGTTTTTT.

This clonotype was counted at least ten times. CDR3 sequence reads: CASSPQGHPNEQFF. CDR3 DNA: TGTGCCAGCTCACCACAGGGACATCCCAATGAGCAGTTCTTC. The chain is built from TRBV18 and TRBJ2-1, with D tentatively TRBD1 (6 bases). CDR1 KGHSH and CDR2 LQKENI come from the germline V gene. V lost 1 base to trimming and J lost 6 bases, with 10 bases between them. The CDR3 spans 14 residues.